The text below deals with one TCR beta chain. There are many counts of this clonotype. The specificity of this receptor is unknown. The sample holds no much larger clone one base away, and base qualities are not on file. This entry comes from a study of CD8 T cells in ankylosing spondylitis (dated by TCRdb to about 2017). As for the study more broadly: To find TCR variants linked to disease, the study profiled T cell receptor beta repertoires in ankylosing spondylitis patients and healthy donors. The whole study cohort included 108 healthy donors and 25 ankylosing spondylitis patients. Samples of peripheral blood were taken, and for ankylosing spondylitis patients, synovial fluid was collected as well. Study-wide findings and limitations: The disease-linked clones showed a CD8+ phenotype and occurred at relatively low frequencies in peripheral blood. According to the report, matched synovial fluid samples from ankylosing spondylitis patients were significantly enriched for the disease-linked clones. Some motif variants had previously been reported in the synovial fluid and blood of reactive arthritis patients, which suggests shared mechanisms of disease initiation. A TCR beta motif made up of 7 to 9 highly homologous amino acid variants appeared to be characteristic of blood from ankylosing spondylitis patients.

The sequencing machine was an Illumina HiSeq 2500. Quantitative 5'-RACE with molecular barcodes was the method used to prepare the TCR beta libraries. As for the authors' bioinformatics: To identify disease-linked TCR variants, a new computational method was used, one built on a probabilistic model of VDJ rearrangement. Through fastp at Q25 and MiXCR, TCRdb rebuilt clones from the public reads, retaining in-frame beta chains. Identical CDR3 protein sequences are pooled into one entry, listed with their most common genes and DNA. The V and J calls follow TCRdb's processing rather than the paper's. Recorded for this sample are 150,000 to 200,000 distinct CDR3 sequences; 11% of them occurred a single time. The ten largest account for almost 30% of the sample. CDR1 is given as ENHRY and CDR2 as SYGVKD, both from the germline V gene. From the cysteine through the phenylalanine, the CDR3 covers 15 amino acids. Just CDR3 DNA is preserved here, 45 bases in frame from base 1. V ends up 10 bases short and J 5 bases short, with an unmatched junction base count of 13.

The chain couples TRBV10-3 to TRBJ2-1; TRBD1 matches 8 bases in the middle. Sequencing was done on a sample of blood, either unsorted or a sorted T cell fraction (not recorded which). This sequence originates from a male donor with ankylosing spondylitis or in good health (not recorded which). The sequence in DNA is TGTGCCACCCTTGGACAGGGTAATAGCCACAATGAGCAGTTCTTC. It encodes CATLGQGNSHNEQFF.